Below are 26 T cell receptor beta chains sequenced from a single sample in a study of T cell responses to AZD1222 COVID-19 vaccine. Profiled with immunoSEQ multiplex PCR; TCRdb holds only in-frame clones, not every one. The data show 30,000 to 35,000 clones, approximately 80% seen once. The sample consisted of peripheral blood, taken 28 days after the second AZD1222 dose. These receptors all come from an adult who received the AZD1222 COVID-19 vaccine.

The rearrangement joins TRBV9 to TRBJ2-2; D is unclear. V lost 2 bases and J lost 6, with 5 bases in between. This CDR3 has 12 residues. Germline V gene sequence: CDR1 SGDLS, CDR2 YYNGEE. CDR3: CASSVGPGELFF. As DNA, the CDR3 is TGTGCCAGCAGCGTTGGACCCGGGGAGCTGTTTTTT.

V usage is TRBV7-2 and J usage is TRBJ2-1; TRBD2 matches 14 bases. The germline CDR1 and CDR2 sequences are SGHTA and FQGNSA. This CDR3 spans 16 amino acids. Trimming at V came to 5 bases and at J to 9 bases, leaving 9 bases not matched to a gene. The CDR3 bases are TGTGCCAGCAGCGGGAAAGGGACTAGCGGGAGCCGTGAGCAGTTCTTC. Amino acids: CASSGKGTSGSREQFF.

This chain's CDR3 is CASSLSGRAYEQFF. The CDR3, as DNA: TGTGCCAGCAGCTTGAGCGGGAGGGCCTATGAGCAGTTCTTC. The V gene is TRBV7-9, the J gene TRBJ2-1, with 10 bases matching TRBD2. The CDR3 spans 14 residues. V lost 3 bases to trimming and J lost 8 bases; unmatched junction nucleotides: 4. The germline CDR1 and CDR2 sequences are SEHNR and FQNEAQ (reference sequence). Based on the CDR3 plus reference TRBV7-9 and TRBJ2-1, the full variable domain is DTGVSQNPRHKITKRGQNVTFRCDPISEHNRLYWYRQTLGQGPEFLTYFQNEAQLEKSRLLSDRFSAERPKGSFSTLEIQRTEQGDSAMYLCASSLSGRAYEQFFGPGTRLTVL.

This rearrangement joins TRBV6-2 or TRBV6-3 to TRBJ2-2; D tentatively fits TRBD1 or TRBD2 (6 bases each). Trimming stripped 4 bases from V and 6 bases from J, with 18 bases between. From germline, CDR1 is MNHEY and CDR2 SVGEGT. This CDR3 has 16 residues. CDR3 sequence (DNA): TGTGCCAGCAGTTCCCCTCCGGGGGCGGGTCCCGGGGAGCTGTTTTTT. This translates into CASSSPPGAGPGELFF.

V is TRBV10-2 and J is TRBJ2-7; 7 bases align to TRBD2. CDR1 and CDR2 (germline): WSHSY, SAAADI. The V segment lost 3 bases and the J segment 2 bases; nucleotides outside the gene matches: 10. The CDR3 is 16 residues long. CDR3 coding DNA: TGCGCCAGCAGTGAACCGATAGCGGGTCCAACCTACGAGCAGTACTTC. Translated, it gives CASSEPIAGPTYEQYF.

This clone has more than one count but fewer than ten. The chain links TRBV6-5 to TRBJ2-7; the match to TRBD2 covers 7 bases. The V and J ends lost 7 bases and 3 bases, in that order; junction bases with no gene match: 6. There are 13 residues in the CDR3. CDR1 is MNHEY, CDR2 SVGAGI, per germline. The CDR3 reads CASTGTTGYEQYF. The CDR3, as DNA: TGTGCCAGCACCGGGACTACAGGCTACGAGCAGTACTTC.

The chain recombines TRBV6-5 with TRBJ1-2; no clear D gene. V shed 8 bases and J shed 1 base, with 11 bases lying between them. Germline CDR1 reads MNHEY; CDR2 reads SVGAGI. The CDR3 length is 13 residues. The DNA of the CDR3 is TGTGCCAGCTTAAGGGCAGATAACTATGGCTACACCTTC. It specifies CASLRADNYGYTF.

V is TRBV2 and J is TRBJ1-6; no firm D call. The CDR3 totals 15 residues. Germline loops: CDR1 SNHLY, CDR2 FYNNEI. Trimming cost V 4 bases and J 7 bases, with 14 bases left between them. CDR3 protein: CASSVLATDNSPLHF. For the CDR3, the DNA is TGTGCCAGCAGTGTTCTGGCAACTGACAATTCACCCCTCCACTTT.

This clone ranks as medium-sized. The chain joins TRBV27 to TRBJ1-2, with a tentative D call TRBD1 (5 bases). Germline loops: CDR1 MNHEY, CDR2 SMNVEV (reference sequence). The CDR3 has 13 residues. Trimming removed 6 bases from V and 4 bases from J, with 12 bases in between. The CDR3 DNA reads as TGTGCCAGCAGGGGGGGGTGGGTCTATGGCTACACCTTC. This sequence encodes CASRGGWVYGYTF.

This clone occurred a few times. This chain links TRBV28 with TRBJ2-7; D call uncertain. Per germline, CDR1 MDHEN and CDR2 SYDVKM. The CDR3 is 11 amino acids. The V end lost 5 bases, the J end lost 4 bases, and 6 bases lay between the germline ends. CDR3 DNA: TGTGCCAGCAGTCCCGGTTACGAGCAGTACGTC. It encodes CASSPGYEQYV.

Sample share makes this clone medium-sized (0.01 to 0.1%). The V call is TRBV28, the J call TRBJ1-6; D is undetermined. The germline CDR1 and CDR2 sequences are MDHEN and SYDVKM. The CDR3 totals 14 residues. With 5 bases removed from V and 7 bases from J, the gap between germline ends came to 12 bases. In nucleotides, the CDR3 is TGTGCCAGCAGTCCGGCCAGATGGAATTCACCCCTCCACTTT. This codes for CASSPARWNSPLHF. The variable domain in full, with the rest retrieved from reference TRBV28 and TRBJ1-6, is DVKVTQSSRYLVKRTGEKVFLECVQDMDHENMFWYRQDPGLGLRLIYFSYDVKMKEKGDIPEGYSVSREKKERFSLILESASTNQTSMYLCASSPARWNSPLHFGNGTRLTVT.

About this clone: The DNA is omitted, as the CDR3 cannot be located on it reliably, and the CDR3 follows TCRdb's listing. The chain recombines TRBV28 with TRBJ1-2; TRBD1 was called by the table and not checked on the DNA. CDR1 and CDR2 (germline): MDHEN, SYDVKM. The CDR3 has 14 residues if both end residues are counted. CDR3 in amino acids: CASSSSTGNAGYTF.

The chain employs TRBV18 and TRBJ1-3; D gene uncertain. The V and J ends lost 2 bases and 0 bases respectively, with 20 bases between them. CDR3 size: 19 residues. Germline V CDR1 and CDR2: KGHSH, LQKENI. For the CDR3, the DNA is TGTGCCAGCTCACCAAGGTCACTTAATCTCCCCAACTCTGGAAACACCATATATTTT. Translating gives CASSPRSLNLPNSGNTIYF.

The chain is built from TRBV27 and TRBJ2-2; weak D call: TRBD1 (6 bases). This CDR3 has 13 amino acids. Germline-derived CDR1 and CDR2 are MNHEY and SMNVEV (reference sequence). Trimming shortened V by 9 bases and J by 4 bases, and 12 bases separated the two germline ends. The DNA of the CDR3 is TGTGCCAGTGCCAGGGGTGTCACCGGGGAGCTGTTTTTT. This translates into CASARGVTGELFF.

V gene TRBV23-1 combines with J gene TRBJ1-4; no clear D. Being an ORF, TRBV23-1 has a function that is uncertain. Trimming stripped 4 bases from V and 4 bases from J, with 13 bases between. The CDR3 has 15 amino acids. CDR3 in amino acids: CASSPLTWGNEKLFF. The DNA for the CDR3 is TGCGCCAGCAGTCCCTTGACCTGGGGTAATGAAAAACTGTTTTTT.

The chain employs TRBV9 and TRBJ2-3, with TRBD2 matching 8 bases. CDR3 length: 16 residues. Trimming cost V 3 bases and J 5 bases; bases outside gene matches: 11. The germline V gene encodes CDR1 SGDLS and CDR2 YYNGEE. The CDR3: CASSASGWLAGDTQYF. DNA of the CDR3: TGTGCCAGCAGCGCCTCCGGATGGCTAGCGGGAGATACGCAGTATTTT.

On this clone itself: The conserved closing phenylalanine or tryptophan is absent in this CDR3, likely reflecting a read error. Because the CDR3's place on the DNA is in doubt, the DNA is left out and the CDR3 is given as listed by TCRdb. The chain links TRBV21-1 to TRBJ1-1. TRBV21-1 is a documented pseudogene. The CDR3 is made up of 9 amino acids, end residues included. The CDR3: CASSNHGSL.

The genes are TRBV5-8 and TRBJ2-7; TRBD2 matches 13 bases. CDR1 and CDR2 (germline): SGHTS, YDEGEE. Trimming removed 4 bases from V and 4 bases from J; junction bases left unmatched: 8. The CDR3 totals 16 residues. The CDR3 DNA reads as TGTGCCAGCAGCCCCCGCTTGGGACTAGCGGGATACGAGCAGTACGTC. It specifies CASSPRLGLAGYEQYV.

V is TRBV11-3 and J is TRBJ2-5; D remains unclear. V dropped 0 bases and J dropped 4 bases, with 18 bases sitting between them. Germline CDR1 and CDR2: SGHNT and YENEEA. The CDR3 has 17 amino acids. CDR3 DNA: TGTGCCAGCAGCTTAGACGGACCCTACACCTCCGGAGAGACCCAGTACTTC. Protein: CASSLDGPYTSGETQYF.

This rearrangement joins TRBV9 to TRBJ1-6; the D is unclear. The CDR3 totals 15 residues. V gave up 3 bases and J gave up 7 bases, with 14 bases separating them. Germline-derived CDR1 and CDR2 are SGDLS and YYNGEE. The CDR3 loop reads CASSAGRVENSPLHF. CDR3 DNA sequence: TGTGCCAGCAGCGCAGGAAGGGTGGAGAATTCACCCCTCCACTTT.

The chain links TRBV7-9 to TRBJ2-1; the match to TRBD1 covers 7 bases. Germline CDR1 reads SEHNR; CDR2 reads FQNEAQ (reference sequence). The CDR3 sequence is 17 residues long. The ends lost 5 bases at V and 7 bases at J; junction bases unmatched: 17. Here the CDR3 DNA reads TGTGCCAGCAGCCCAACGGGACAGCCCTGGTGGGAGAATGAGCAGTTCTTC. Its protein is CASSPTGQPWWENEQFF.

The rearrangement links TRBV28 to TRBJ2-5, with D hard to call. The CDR3 runs 14 residues. Germline V gene sequence: CDR1 MDHEN, CDR2 SYDVKM. V lost 6 bases, J lost 0 bases, and 11 bases lay in between. CDR3 sequence reads: CASRPPLDQETQYF. CDR3 DNA: TGTGCCAGCAGACCCCCCTTAGACCAAGAGACCCAGTACTTC.

This chain links TRBV10-1 with TRBJ2-1; a possible D gene is TRBD2 (6 bases). The CDR3 is 13 amino acids. Germline CDR1 reads WNHNN; CDR2 reads SYGVQD (reference sequence). Deletions cut 6 bases from V and 5 bases from J, with 11 bases between. For the CDR3, the DNA is TGCGCCAGCAGCCGGGAGTCCCACAATGAGCAGTTCTTC. Translating it yields CASSRESHNEQFF.

This sequence joins TRBV11-2 and TRBJ2-1; D is unclear. The V gene lost 5 bases and the J gene lost 6 bases, with 11 bases spanning the gap. Germline V lookup: CDR1 SGHAT, CDR2 FQNNGV. The CDR3 runs 13 residues. The CDR3, as DNA: TGTGCCAGCAGCCTCCAGGAAGCCAATGAGCAGTTCTTC. Protein product: CASSLQEANEQFF.

The chain uses TRBV28 and TRBJ1-5, with 9 positions matching TRBD1. Germline lookup yields CDR1 MDHEN and CDR2 SYDVKM. The CDR3 consists of 14 residues. V gave up 3 bases and J gave up 5 bases; unmatched junction bases: 2. The CDR3 is CASSLGQGYQPQHF. The CDR3 DNA reads TGTGCCAGCAGTTTGGGACAGGGTTATCAGCCCCAGCATTTT. The whole variable domain, remainder taken from reference TRBV28 and TRBJ1-5, is DVKVTQSSRYLVKRTGEKVFLECVQDMDHENMFWYRQDPGLGLRLIYFSYDVKMKEKGDIPEGYSVSREKKERFSLILESASTNQTSMYLCASSLGQGYQPQHFGDGTRLSIL.

J is TRBJ1-1 and V is TRBV5-1; D remains ambiguous. Germline lookup yields CDR1 SGHRS and CDR2 YFSETQ. The CDR3 runs to 15 residues. V was trimmed by 3 bases and J by 4 bases, leaving 16 bases between them. The CDR3 coding sequence is TGCGCCAGCAGCTCCCTCGTTGGAGGCGGCACTGAAGCTTTCTTT. Amino acids: CASSSLVGGGTEAFF.